The clone carrying this TCR beta chain is medium-sized (0.01 to 0.1%) in the sample. These data come from a study of T cells after posttransplantation cyclophosphamide. A marrow graft followed busulfan-fludarabine conditioning, with cyclophosphamide on days +3 and +4. The CDR3 totals 12 residues. Germline V gene sequence: CDR1 LNHDA, CDR2 SQIVND (reference sequence). The germline V and J ends were trimmed by 9 bases and 6 bases, with 12 bases remaining between them. Generated by immunoSEQ multiplex PCR, the TCRdb table keeps only in-frame clones and is missing some. The sample is made up of about 7,900 clones, none counted only once.

This clonotype originated in a young adult male patient who received an allogeneic stem cell transplant from an unrelated donor, was CMV-positive, and had acute and chronic GVHD. Some T cells could come from the graft donor. Sequencing was performed on PBMCs, taken after an allogeneic stem cell transplant with post-transplant cyclophosphamide. The chain joins TRBV19 to TRBJ1-5; maybe TRBD1 (5 bases). The CDR3 loop reads CASRQRRQPQHF. The DNA for the CDR3 is TGTGCCAGCCGACAGAGGCGTCAGCCCCAGCATTTT.